Listed here are 19 T cell receptor beta chains from one sample, sequenced in a study of blood T cell repertoires in COVID-19. Produced via immunoSEQ multiplex PCR; TCRdb's table is partial and in-frame only. Here the sample spans about 180,000 clones, approximately 81% being singletons. Material: peripheral blood. These receptor sequences come from a woman between 50 and 59 years old with COVID-19, enrolled during active disease.

This clone was counted a few times. The chain combines TRBV5-1 with TRBJ1-1; weak D call: TRBD1 (6 bases). CDR1 is SGHRS and CDR2 is YFSETQ in the germline V gene. The V gene lost 3 bases and the J gene lost 0 bases, with 6 bases spanning the gap. CDR3 length: 13 residues. Here the CDR3 DNA reads TGCGCCAGCAGCTGGGACATGAACACTGAAGCTTTCTTT. Protein sequence: CASSWDMNTEAFF.

This chain links TRBV19 with TRBJ2-1, with 10 positions matching TRBD1. This CDR3 is built from 15 residues. With V trimmed by 10 bases and J by 5 bases, 11 bases remained unmatched. CDR1 LNHDA and CDR2 SQIVND come from the germline V gene (reference sequence). CDR3 coding DNA: TGTGCCACCGTGATCGGGACAGGGGTCGACAATGAGCAGTTCTTC. Its translation is CATVIGTGVDNEQFF.

CDR3 region: CAISPTGERTEAFF. The CDR3 bases are TGTGCCATCAGCCCCACAGGGGAAAGGACTGAAGCTTTCTTT. The chain uses TRBV10-3 and TRBJ1-1; TRBD1 matches at 7 bases. This CDR3 has 14 residues. Trimming at V came to 6 bases and at J to 5 bases, leaving 9 bases not matched to a gene. Germline V gene sequence: CDR1 ENHRY, CDR2 SYGVKD.

The chain joins TRBV13 to TRBJ1-5; possible D gene TRBD1, 6 bases. The CDR3 totals 14 residues. The germline V gene has CDR1 PRHDT and CDR2 FYEKMQ (reference sequence). Trimming left V 5 bases short and J 6 bases short, with 14 bases between. The CDR3, as DNA: TGTGCCAGCAGCCGGCAGGGGACCGCTCAGCCCCAGCATTTT. Translated: CASSRQGTAQPQHF.

This rearrangement joins TRBV19 to TRBJ2-3, with D maybe TRBD2 (6 bases). Germline V gives CDR1 LNHDA, CDR2 SQIVND (reference sequence). This CDR3 spans 14 amino acids. The V and J ends lost 10 bases and 3 bases respectively, with 17 bases between them. CDR3 residues: CATSGRGGTDTQYF. CDR3 DNA: TGTGCCACCAGCGGGCGGGGCGGTACAGATACGCAGTATTTT.

This chain uses TRBV6-5 with TRBJ2-1; possibly TRBD2 for D (6 bases). The CDR3 covers 16 residues. The V gene lost 0 bases and the J gene lost 2 bases, with 11 bases spanning the gap. In germline, CDR1 is MNHEY, CDR2 SVGAGI. Here the CDR3 reads CASSYSPTSPYNEQFF. The CDR3 DNA is TGTGCCAGCAGTTACTCGCCGACTAGTCCCTACAATGAGCAGTTCTTC.

CDR3 loop: CASSLGRTTDTQYF. CDR3 sequence (DNA): TGTGCCAGCAGCTTAGGGAGAACCACAGATACGCAGTATTTT. The chain employs TRBV7-2 and TRBJ2-3; D gene ambiguous. Germline V gene data show CDR1 as SGHTA and CDR2 as FQGNSA. The V end was cut by 1 base, the J end by 2 bases, with 7 bases between. The CDR3 is 14 residues long.

This chain links TRBV7-6 with TRBJ2-3; the D gene is possibly TRBD2 (5 bases). The CDR3 totals 16 residues. V was trimmed by 3 bases and J by 0 bases, leaving 13 bases between them. Per germline, CDR1 SGHVS and CDR2 FNYEAQ. This CDR3 is CASSFTAGLSTDTQYF. CDR3 DNA sequence: TGTGCCAGCAGCTTTACCGCCGGACTGAGCACAGATACGCAGTATTTT.

The gene calls are TRBV30 and TRBJ1-6; TRBD1 aligns across 7 bases. The V gene's germline CDR1 is GTSNPN and CDR2 SVGIG (reference sequence). CDR3 length: 16 amino acids. Trimming at V came to 2 bases and at J to 7 bases, leaving 11 bases not matched to a gene. CDR3 sequence (DNA): TGTGCCTGGAGTCCACCAGGGGGACAATGGAATTCACCCCTCCACTTT. Translation: CAWSPPGGQWNSPLHF.

J is TRBJ2-5 and V is TRBV20-1; no reliable D call. The germline V gene encodes CDR1 DFQATT and CDR2 SNEGSKA (reference sequence). CDR3 length equals 11 residues. The V end lost 6 bases, the J end lost 5 bases, and 10 bases lay between the germline ends. The CDR3 is CSAAVAETQYF. In DNA, the CDR3 is TGCAGTGCCGCCGTCGCGGAGACCCAGTACTTC.

The chain is built from TRBV2 and TRBJ2-1; a weak D match, TRBD2 (6 bases). The CDR3 is 16 residues long. Deletions cut 3 bases from V and 0 bases from J, with 12 bases between. Germline-derived CDR1 and CDR2 are SNHLY and FYNNEI. This CDR3 reads CASSETRGASYNEQFF. CDR3 DNA: TGTGCCAGCAGTGAGACTAGGGGAGCCTCCTACAATGAGCAGTTCTTC.

The chain combines TRBV3-1 (or the pseudogene TRBV3-2) with TRBJ2-5; unclear D gene. V lost 1 base, J lost 5 bases, and 11 bases lay in between. Germline V lookup: CDR1 LGHDT, CDR2 YNNKEL (reference sequence). The CDR3 length is 14 residues. The CDR3 reads CASSQARLGETQYF. CDR3 nucleotides: TGTGCCAGCAGCCAAGCTCGCCTAGGCGAGACCCAGTACTTC.

This clone was seen ten or more times. The chain couples TRBV4-1 to TRBJ2-5; TRBD2 might be the D (5 bases). The CDR3 has 13 amino acids. V was cut by 2 bases and J by 6 bases, with 10 bases left in between. The germline gives CDR1 MGHRA, CDR2 YSYEKL. The CDR3 region has the DNA TGCGCCAGCAGCCAACTTCTAGCCCAGACCCAGTACTTC. Translating gives CASSQLLAQTQYF.

This sequence joins TRBV6-6 and TRBJ1-2; a possible D gene is TRBD1 (5 bases). This CDR3 is built from 14 residues. V dropped 0 bases and J dropped 4 bases, with 9 bases sitting between them. Germline V CDR1 and CDR2: MNHNY, SVGAGI (reference sequence). CDR3 protein: CASSYSQGSYGYTF. CDR3 nucleotides: TGTGCCAGCAGTTACTCGCAGGGTAGCTATGGCTACACCTTC.

The rearrangement uses TRBV6-5 and TRBJ2-1, with 7 bases fitting TRBD1. The CDR3 is made up of 13 amino acids. Losses at the gene ends were 6 bases for V and 7 bases for J; bases not matched to a gene: 6. The germline V gene has CDR1 MNHEY and CDR2 SVGAGI. The DNA of the CDR3 is TGTGCCAGCAGGGTCGGGACAGTGAATGAGCAGTTCTTC. Translating it yields CASRVGTVNEQFF.

This sequence joins TRBV3-1 (or the pseudogene TRBV3-2) and TRBJ2-5; 15 bases fit TRBD2. This CDR3 contains 18 residues. In germline, CDR1 is LGHDT, CDR2 YNNKEL (reference sequence). V was clipped by 1 base and J by 5 bases; unmatched bases: 8. The CDR3 bases are TGTGCCAGCAGCCAAGCTCGGACTAGCGGGGGGGCCGAGGAGACCCAGTACTTC. It yields the protein CASSQARTSGGAEETQYF.

The gene calls are TRBV5-4 and TRBJ2-5, with D perhaps matching TRBD2 (5 bases). Trimming cost V 4 bases and J 4 bases, with 14 bases left between them. The germline V gene has CDR1 SGHNT and CDR2 YYREEE (reference sequence). The CDR3 extends over 14 amino acids. CDR3 nucleotides: TGTGCCAGCAGCGTGACTATTTCCCCAGAGACCCAGTACTTC. Translating gives CASSVTISPETQYF.

The chain carries TRBV2 and TRBJ2-4, with TRBD2 matching over 10 bases. This CDR3 is built from 16 residues. The junction had 8 bases not matched to a gene; V was cut back by 7 bases and J by 2 bases. Germline lookup yields CDR1 SNHLY and CDR2 FYNNEI. CDR3 DNA sequence: TGTGCCAGCAACCCGGGACTAGCGCGGTCCAAAAACATTCAGTACTTC. The encoded protein is CASNPGLARSKNIQYF.

As concerns this clone: The DNA is left out, because the CDR3 cannot be placed on it with certainty; the CDR3 is given as TCRdb lists it. The rearrangement links TRBV9 to TRBJ1-1; TRBD1 was called by the table and not checked on the DNA. The CDR3 is 14 amino acids in total, end residues counted. Germline CDR1 SGDLS, CDR2 YYNGEE. The CDR3 protein is CASSVGPGTGIVFF.